The text below deals with one T cell receptor (beta chain). The target antigen is unknown. This sample stems from a study of T cell responses to AZD1222 COVID-19 vaccine. Findings of the study overall: The donor group comprised mostly white British people and more females; the analysis possibly underestimated clonal diversity.

Data came from immunoSEQ multiplex PCR; TCRdb stores just in-frame clones and leaves some out. The top ten hold over 12% of the sample, which has 120,000 to 150,000 clones, around 88% seen once. This clonotype was obtained from an adult in good health. Sequencing was performed on peripheral blood, taken on day 0 of AZD1222 vaccination.

This chain's CDR3 is CASSLAVSYNSPLHF. CDR3 nucleotides: TGCGCCAGCAGCTTGGCCGTCTCCTATAATTCACCCCTCCACTTT. V is TRBV5-1 and J is TRBJ1-6; D unclear. The germline V and J ends were trimmed by 0 bases and 0 bases, with 4 bases remaining between them. CDR3 size: 15 residues. Germline CDR1 is SGHRS and CDR2 is YFSETQ.